This TCR beta chain was captured in a study of blood T cell repertoires in COVID-19 (dated by TCRdb to about 2020). Notes on the research overall: Samples covering the acute and convalescent phases of COVID-19 were provided by collaborators in the United States, Italy and Spain. The prospective study material was composed of cDNA or gDNA derived from T cells, B-cell-depleted T cells, or PBMCs. Subjects who had been exposed to COVID-19, were actively infected with it, or had recovered from it provided the deeply sampled blood TCRbeta repertoires that made up the dataset. A freely available public database, intended as a resource for researchers studying the immune response to SARS-CoV-2, is where the repertoires were released. The samples were drawn from two sources: the first 160 participants of the ongoing ImmuneRACE study, and over 1,000 subjects contributed by 6 global collaborators. The sample metadata nearly always contained a de-identified subject ID, COVID-19 status, age in years and sex. Where available, HLA class I and class II types were taken from metadata supplied by the sample provider and were not determined by assay-based typing.

CDR1 and CDR2 are read off the germline V gene as MNHEY and SVGAGI. The CDR3 has 14 amino acids, counting the end cysteine and phenylalanine. Of all the DNA, just the CDR3 is kept, 42 bases in frame from base 1. Deletion took 6 bases off V and 3 bases off J, with a span of 15 bases between the germline ends. Worth noting for this clone: Its antigen is not yet known. No much larger clone is present one base from it, and per-base qualities are unavailable.

TCRbeta CDR3 regions were amplified from genomic DNA by means of the immunoSEQ Assay, a bias-controlled multiplex PCR. Processing in the source paper ran as follows. The number of nucleated cells in each sample was estimated from the amplification of reference gene primers within the assay. Sequence reads were collapsed and filtered to measure the absolute abundance of every unique TCRbeta CDR3 rearrangement. For each sample, productive Simpson clonality was calculated by taking the square root of Simpson's diversity index across productive rearrangements. TCRdb re-hosts the immuneACCESS table, in-frame sequences only. Its copies lack some clones; in the studies checked, an unresolved V gene accounts for under half of them, and the cause for the rest is not known. V, J and clone size derive from that table, while D and trimming were established from the DNA sequence. The sample profile shows tens of thousands of clones; 91% of them were found once. The top ten constitute over 1.5% of the sample.

Collaborating institutions collected whole blood in K2EDTA tubes following their own protocols. For TCRbeta analysis, collaborator samples were shipped as frozen whole blood, as isolated PBMCs, or as DNA extracted from either sample type. Overall study outcomes, separate from this receptor: How much clinical and demographic metadata was included differed by source and by participant, and the metadata was provided uncurated.

The sample comprised peripheral blood. The chain employs TRBV6-5 and TRBJ2-7, with TRBD2 as a weak D call on 6 bases. The source is a woman aged 50 to 60 in a cohort sampled during active COVID-19. The sequenced DNA is TGTGCCAGCAGCTCTCTAGCGAAACGCTACGAGCAGTACTTC. This encodes CASSSLAKRYEQYF.